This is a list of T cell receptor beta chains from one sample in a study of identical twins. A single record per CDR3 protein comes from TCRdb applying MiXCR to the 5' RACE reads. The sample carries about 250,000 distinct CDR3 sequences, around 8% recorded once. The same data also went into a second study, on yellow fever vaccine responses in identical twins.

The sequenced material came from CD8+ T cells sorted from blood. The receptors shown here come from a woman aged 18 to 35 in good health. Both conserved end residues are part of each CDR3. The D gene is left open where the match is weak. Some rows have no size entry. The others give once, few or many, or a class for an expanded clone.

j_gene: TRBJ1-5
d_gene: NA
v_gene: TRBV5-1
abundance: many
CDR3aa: CASSLDGDSNQPQHF
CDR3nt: TGCGCCAGCAGCCTTGACGGCGATAGCAATCAGCCCCAGCATTTT

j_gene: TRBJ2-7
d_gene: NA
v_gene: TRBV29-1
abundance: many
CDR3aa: CSVGQFSYEQYF
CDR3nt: TGCAGCGTTGGACAGTTCTCCTACGAGCAGTACTTC

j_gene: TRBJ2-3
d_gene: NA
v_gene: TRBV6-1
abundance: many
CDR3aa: CASSLRQSTDTQYF
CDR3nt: TGTGCCAGCAGTCTAAGACAGAGCACAGATACGCAGTATTTT

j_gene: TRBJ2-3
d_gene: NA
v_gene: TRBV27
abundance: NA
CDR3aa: CATSRGNTDTQYF
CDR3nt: TGTGCCACAAGTAGGGGCAACACAGATACGCAGTATTTT

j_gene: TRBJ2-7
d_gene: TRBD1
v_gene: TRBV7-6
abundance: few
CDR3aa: CASSPRGQGAYEQYF
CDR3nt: TGTGCCAGCAGCCCGCGGGGACAGGGGGCCTACGAGCAGTACTTC

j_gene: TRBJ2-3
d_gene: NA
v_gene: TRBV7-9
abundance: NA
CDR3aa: CASSLAASTDTQYF
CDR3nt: TGTGCCAGCAGCTTAGCTGCGAGCACAGATACGCAGTATTTT

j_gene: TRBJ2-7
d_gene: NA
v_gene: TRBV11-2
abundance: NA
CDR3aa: CASSFAPDVYEQYF
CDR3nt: TGTGCCAGCAGCTTTGCCCCGGACGTGTACGAGCAGTACTTC

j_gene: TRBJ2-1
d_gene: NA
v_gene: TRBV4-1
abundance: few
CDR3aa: CASSQGVGVINEQFF
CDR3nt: TGCGCCAGCAGCCAAGGGGTTGGAGTGATCAATGAGCAGTTCTTC

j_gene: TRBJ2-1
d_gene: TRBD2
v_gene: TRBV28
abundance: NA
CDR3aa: CASSPVAGGVNEQFF
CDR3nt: TGTGCCAGCAGTCCTGTAGCGGGAGGTGTCAATGAGCAGTTCTTC

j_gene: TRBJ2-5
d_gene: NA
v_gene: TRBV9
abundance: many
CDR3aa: CASSSSGRQETQYF
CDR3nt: TGTGCCAGCAGCTCAAGCGGCAGACAAGAGACCCAGTACTTC

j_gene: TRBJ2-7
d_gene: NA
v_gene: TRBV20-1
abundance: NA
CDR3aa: CSASGLSGLTYEQYF
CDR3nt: TGCAGTGCTAGTGGATTGAGCGGGCTCACCTACGAGCAGTACTTC

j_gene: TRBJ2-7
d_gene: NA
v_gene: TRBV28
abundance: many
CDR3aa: CASSLTQRHYEQYF
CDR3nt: TGTGCCAGCAGTTTAACCCAGCGCCACTACGAGCAGTACTTC

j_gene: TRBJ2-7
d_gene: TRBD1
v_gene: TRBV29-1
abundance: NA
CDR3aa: CSVRDRDSYEQYF
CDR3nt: TGCAGCGTTAGAGACAGGGACTCCTACGAGCAGTACTTC

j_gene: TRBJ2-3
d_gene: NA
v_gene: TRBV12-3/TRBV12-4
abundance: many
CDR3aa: CASGTVSTDTQYF
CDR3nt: TGTGCCAGCGGGACGGTTAGCACAGATACGCAGTATTTT

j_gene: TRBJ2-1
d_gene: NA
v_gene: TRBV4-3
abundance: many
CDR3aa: CASSQEEGASNEQFF
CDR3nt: TGCGCCAGCAGCCAAGAGGAGGGGGCGAGCAATGAGCAGTTCTTC

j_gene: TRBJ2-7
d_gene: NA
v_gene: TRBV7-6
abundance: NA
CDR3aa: CASSLGSTGAYEQYF
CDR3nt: TGTGCCAGCAGCTTAGGATCGACAGGCGCCTACGAGCAGTACTTC

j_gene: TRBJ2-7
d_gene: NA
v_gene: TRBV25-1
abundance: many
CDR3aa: CASSGQDYYEQYF
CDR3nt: TGTGCCAGCAGTGGGCAGGACTACTACGAGCAGTACTTC

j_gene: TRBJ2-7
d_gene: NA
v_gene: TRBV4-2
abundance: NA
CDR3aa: CASSQVEATYEQYF
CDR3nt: TGTGCCAGCAGCCAAGTTGAGGCGACCTACGAGCAGTACTTC

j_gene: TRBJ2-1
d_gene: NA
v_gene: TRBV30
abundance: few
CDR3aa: CACTGTLYNEQFF
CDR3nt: TGTGCCTGCACGGGTACACTCTACAATGAGCAGTTCTTC

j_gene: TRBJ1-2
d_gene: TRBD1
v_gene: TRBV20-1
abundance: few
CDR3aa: CSASLKGRDLGQGLTLDYGYTF
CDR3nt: TGCAGTGCGAGCCTCAAAGGCCGCGATTTGGGACAGGGTTTGACACTTGACTATGGCTACACCTTC

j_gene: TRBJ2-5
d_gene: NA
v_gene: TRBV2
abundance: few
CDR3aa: CASSDLGSQETQYF
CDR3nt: TGTGCCAGCAGTGATTTGGGCAGCCAAGAGACCCAGTACTTC

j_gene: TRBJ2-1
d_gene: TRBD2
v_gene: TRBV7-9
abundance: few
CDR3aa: CASSLIPSGSSSEQFF
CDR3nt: TGTGCCAGCAGCTTAATCCCCAGCGGGAGTTCCAGTGAGCAGTTCTTC

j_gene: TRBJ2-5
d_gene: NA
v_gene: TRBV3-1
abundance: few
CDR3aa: CASSQERGWLETQYF
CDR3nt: TGTGCCAGCAGCCAAGAGCGGGGTTGGTTGGAGACCCAGTACTTC

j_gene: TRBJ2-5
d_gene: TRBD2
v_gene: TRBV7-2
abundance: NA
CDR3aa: CASSLTSGDDWETQYF
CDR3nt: TGTGCCAGCAGCTTAACTAGCGGCGATGATTGGGAGACCCAGTACTTC

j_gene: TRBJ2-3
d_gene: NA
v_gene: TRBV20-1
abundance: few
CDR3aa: CSARGLSDTQYF
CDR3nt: TGCAGTGCTAGAGGACTTTCTGATACGCAGTATTTT

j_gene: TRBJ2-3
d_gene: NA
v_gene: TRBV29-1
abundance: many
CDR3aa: CSVMSTDTQYF
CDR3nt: TGCAGCGTTATGTCCACAGATACGCAGTATTTT

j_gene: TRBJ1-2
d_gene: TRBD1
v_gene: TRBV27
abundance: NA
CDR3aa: CASSSRGHGGYTF
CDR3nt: TGTGCCAGCAGTTCCAGGGGGCACGGTGGCTACACCTTC

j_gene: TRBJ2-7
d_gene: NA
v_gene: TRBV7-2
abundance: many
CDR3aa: CASSLVGEPASYEQYF
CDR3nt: TGTGCCAGCAGCTTAGTGGGGGAACCGGCCTCCTACGAGCAGTACTTC

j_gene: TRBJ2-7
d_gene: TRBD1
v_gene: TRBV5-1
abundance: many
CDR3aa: CASSYEGASYEQYF
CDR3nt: TGCGCCAGCAGCTACGAGGGGGCCTCCTACGAGCAGTACTTC

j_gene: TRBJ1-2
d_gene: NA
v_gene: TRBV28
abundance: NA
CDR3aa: CASSLTRAYGYTF
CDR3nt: TGTGCCAGCAGTTTAACTCGTGCGTATGGCTACACCTTC

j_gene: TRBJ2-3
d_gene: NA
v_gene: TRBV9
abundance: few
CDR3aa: CASTPPTGRAPDTQYF
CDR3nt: TGTGCCAGCACCCCTCCCACGGGTCGGGCGCCAGATACGCAGTATTTT

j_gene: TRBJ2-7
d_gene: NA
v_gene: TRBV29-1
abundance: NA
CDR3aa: CSVENREVSYEQYF
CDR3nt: TGCAGCGTTGAAAACAGGGAGGTATCCTACGAGCAGTACTTC

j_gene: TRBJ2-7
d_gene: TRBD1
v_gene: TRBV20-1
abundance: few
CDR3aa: CSARWGQGPSYEQYF
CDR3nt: TGCAGTGCCCGCTGGGGACAGGGCCCTTCCTACGAGCAGTACTTC

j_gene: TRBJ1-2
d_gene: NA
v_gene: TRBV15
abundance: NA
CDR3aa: CATTKDVTVLDGYTF
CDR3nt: TGTGCCACCACCAAAGACGTGACAGTTTTGGATGGCTACACCTTC

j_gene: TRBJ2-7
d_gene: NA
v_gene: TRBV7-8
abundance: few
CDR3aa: CASLGGGDYEQYF
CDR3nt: TGTGCCAGCCTAGGGGGAGGGGACTACGAGCAGTACTTC

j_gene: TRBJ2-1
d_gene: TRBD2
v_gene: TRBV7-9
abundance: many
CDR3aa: CASSLLLAGENEQFF
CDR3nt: TGTGCCAGCAGCTTACTACTAGCGGGAGAAAATGAGCAGTTCTTC

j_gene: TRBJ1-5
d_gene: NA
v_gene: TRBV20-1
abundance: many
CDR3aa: CSAREVAFINQPQHF
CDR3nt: TGCAGTGCTAGAGAGGTGGCTTTTATAAATCAGCCCCAGCATTTT

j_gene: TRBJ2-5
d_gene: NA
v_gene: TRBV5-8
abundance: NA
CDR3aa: CASSLTRGAHQETQYF
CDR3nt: TGTGCCAGCAGTCTAACCCGGGGGGCCCACCAAGAGACCCAGTACTTC

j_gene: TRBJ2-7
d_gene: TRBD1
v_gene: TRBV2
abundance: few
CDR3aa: CASRDWTGADEQYF
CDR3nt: TGTGCCAGCAGAGATTGGACAGGGGCGGACGAGCAGTACTTC

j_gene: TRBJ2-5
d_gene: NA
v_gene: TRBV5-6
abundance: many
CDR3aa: CASSLRRLGETQYF
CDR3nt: TGTGCCAGCAGCTTACGTAGACTAGGGGAGACCCAGTACTTC

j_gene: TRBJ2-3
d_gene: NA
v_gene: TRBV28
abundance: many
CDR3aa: CASGFSTDTQYF
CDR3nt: TGTGCCAGCGGGTTCAGCACAGATACGCAGTATTTT

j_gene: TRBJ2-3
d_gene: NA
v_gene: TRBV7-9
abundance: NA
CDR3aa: CASSFPLTDTQYF
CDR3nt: TGTGCCAGCAGCTTCCCCCTCACAGATACGCAGTATTTT

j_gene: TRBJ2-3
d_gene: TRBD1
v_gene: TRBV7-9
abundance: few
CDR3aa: CASSLPPGGFTDTQYF
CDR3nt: TGTGCCAGCAGCTTACCGCCAGGGGGCTTCACAGATACGCAGTATTTT

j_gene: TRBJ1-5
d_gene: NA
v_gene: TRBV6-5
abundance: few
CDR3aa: CASSHLRDDNQPQHF
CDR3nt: TGTGCCAGCAGTCACCTCAGGGATGACAATCAGCCCCAGCATTTT

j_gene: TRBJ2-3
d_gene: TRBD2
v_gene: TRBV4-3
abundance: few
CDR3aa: CASSHGTSGADTQYF
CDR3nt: TGCGCCAGCAGCCACGGGACTAGCGGTGCAGATACGCAGTATTTT

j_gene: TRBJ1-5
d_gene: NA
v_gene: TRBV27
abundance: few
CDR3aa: CASSPTSIGLQPQHF
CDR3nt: TGTGCCAGCAGTCCTACAAGTATAGGTCTCCAGCCCCAGCATTTT

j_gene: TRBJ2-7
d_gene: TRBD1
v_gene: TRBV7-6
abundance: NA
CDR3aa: CASSPGQGVTYEQYF
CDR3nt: TGTGCCAGCAGCCCCGGACAGGGAGTGACCTACGAGCAGTACTTC

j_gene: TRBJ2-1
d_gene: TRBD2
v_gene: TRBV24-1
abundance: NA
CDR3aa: CATSDFSERGGRGEQFF
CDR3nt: TGTGCCACCAGTGACTTCAGTGAGCGGGGGGGCAGGGGTGAGCAGTTCTTC

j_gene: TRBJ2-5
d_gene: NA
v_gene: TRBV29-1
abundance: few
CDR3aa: CSVAIYQETQYF
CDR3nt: TGCAGCGTTGCAATTTACCAAGAGACCCAGTACTTC

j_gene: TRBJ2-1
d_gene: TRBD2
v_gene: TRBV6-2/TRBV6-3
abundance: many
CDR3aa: CASSYPAGGGLDEQFF
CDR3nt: TGTGCCAGCAGTTACCCCGCGGGAGGGGGATTGGATGAGCAGTTCTTC

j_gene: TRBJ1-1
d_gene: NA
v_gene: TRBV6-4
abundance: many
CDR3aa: CASTPSPGSHEAFF
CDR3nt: TGTGCCAGCACCCCGTCCCCAGGAAGCCATGAAGCTTTCTTT

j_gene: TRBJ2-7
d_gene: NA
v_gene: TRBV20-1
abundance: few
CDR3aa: CSARDRAGESAFYEQYF
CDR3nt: TGCAGTGCTAGAGATCGGGCCGGGGAGAGTGCTTTCTACGAGCAGTACTTC